The 5 T cell receptor beta chains reported below all come from one sample, sequenced in a study of tumor and adjacent non-tumor tissue in lung cancer. The library came from three nested PCR rounds adapted from ARM-PCR protocols. TCRdb analysed the multiplex PCR reads with MiXCR anew, one entry per CDR3 protein. The data show tens of thousands of distinct CDR3 sequences, roughly 70% seen once. This sample's RNA came from whole unsorted tissue. The specimen was lung tumor tissue. These receptors were taken from a man in his fifties or sixties with non-small cell lung cancer.

This clonotype qualifies as medium-sized. J is TRBJ2-1 and V is TRBV11-3; D is unresolved. V lost 7 bases and J lost 0, with 10 bases in between. CDR3 length equals 14 residues. Per germline, CDR1 SGHNT and CDR2 YENEEA. CDR3 coding DNA: TGTGCCAGCACCAAACAGAGCTCCTACAATGAGCAGTTCTTC. Its translation: CASTKQSSYNEQFF. Full variable domain (missing parts from reference TRBV11-3 and TRBJ2-1): EAGVVQSPRYKIIEKKQPVAFWCNPISGHNTLYWYLQNLGQGPELLIRYENEEAVDDSQLPKDRFSAERLKGVDSTLKIQPAELGDSAVYLCASTKQSSYNEQFFGPGTRLTVL.

This chain links TRBV29-1 with TRBJ1-2, with D uncertain. Germline loops: CDR1 SQVTM, CDR2 ANQGSEA. The V gene lost 6 bases and the J gene lost 3 bases, with 11 bases spanning the gap. The CDR3 runs to 12 residues. CDR3 nucleotides: TGCAGCGTGGAGACCCACTACTATGGCTACACCTTC. It specifies CSVETHYYGYTF.

A word on this clonotype: This could be a read error, since a much larger clone is one nucleotide away. The chain joins TRBV14 to TRBJ2-1; weak D call: TRBD1 (6 bases). The germline V gene encodes CDR1 SGHDN and CDR2 FVKESK. The V gene lost 3 bases and the J gene lost 0 bases, with 9 bases spanning the gap. The CDR3 runs 15 residues. CDR3 in DNA: TGTGCCAGCAGCCAGATACAGGGCTCCTACAATGAGCAGTTCTTC. Translation gives CASSQIQGSYNEQFF.

This clonotype was observed a handful of times. This sequence joins TRBV5-1 and TRBJ2-7, with TRBD1 identical over 8 bases. CDR1 and CDR2 from the germline V gene are SGHRS and YFSETQ. J lost 0 bases, V lost 7 bases, and 9 bases had no gene match. The CDR3 consists of 15 residues. The CDR3 DNA is TGCGCCAGCGGAACGACAGGGGCCAGCTCCTACGAGCAGTACTTC. As protein: CASGTTGASSYEQYF.

Comment on this clonotype: One end of the junction does not line up with germline, which may come from a read error. The CDR3 DNA follows: TGTGCCAGCATCCGACAGACTCACACTGAAGTTTTCTTT. It translates to CASIRQTHTEVFF. The chain has TRBV14 and TRBJ1-1; weak D call: TRBD1 (5 bases). Germline V gene lookup returns CDR1 SGHDN and CDR2 FVKESK. This CDR3 contains 13 residues.